One and the same sample provided the 29 T cell receptor beta chains below, sequenced in a study of IL-32 and malignant T cell survival in cutaneous lymphoma. Profiling relied on immunoSEQ multiplex PCR, and the TCRdb table lists in-frame clones only, not all of them. The data contain more than 850 clones, about 84% of them singletons. The blood samples were from patients with Sezary syndrome, a leukemic cutaneous T cell lymphoma. The source material was blood, sampled on day 0. The receptors shown here come from a human donor with cutaneous T cell lymphoma.

The chain employs TRBV6-4 and TRBJ2-1, with D possibly matching TRBD1 (6 bases). V lost 8 bases and J 9 bases, leaving 20 bases between the germline ends. The CDR3 extends over 14 amino acids. Looked up from germline, CDR1 is MRHNA and CDR2 is SNTAGT. The CDR3 loop reads CASRAAGDHGEQFF. The CDR3 DNA is TGTGCCAGCCGAGCCGCAGGGGACCACGGTGAGCAGTTCTTC.

The V gene is TRBV7-9, the J gene TRBJ2-7, with a weak D call TRBD1 (6 bases). Germline loops: CDR1 SEHNR, CDR2 FQNEAQ (reference sequence). Deletions cut 5 bases from V and 5 bases from J, with 13 bases between. This CDR3 comprises 13 residues. CDR3 coding DNA: TGTGCCAGCAGCCGGGAAAAGGGGGACGAGCAGTACTTC. As protein: CASSREKGDEQYF.

The V call is TRBV19, the J call TRBJ2-7; a weak D match, TRBD1 (5 bases). Per the germline V gene, CDR1 is LNHDA and CDR2 is SQIVND (reference sequence). Trimming shortened V by 1 base and J by 2 bases, and 12 bases separated the two germline ends. This CDR3 has 15 residues. CDR3: CASSIAGRATYEQYF. In nucleotides, the CDR3 is TGTGCCAGTAGTATAGCGGGCAGGGCCACCTACGAGCAGTACTTC.

This clone was observed a single time. This chain links TRBV2 with TRBJ2-3; D unresolved. Germline V gives CDR1 SNHLY, CDR2 FYNNEI. Trimming removed 1 base at V and 11 bases at J, with 13 bases between. The CDR3 covers 13 residues. The CDR3 DNA follows: TGTGCCAGCAGTGAAGTACTCTCGAAAGGGCAGTATTTT. The encoded protein is CASSEVLSKGQYF.

The V call is TRBV7-9, the J call TRBJ2-2, with D uncertain. The CDR3 is made up of 19 amino acids. The germline gives CDR1 SEHNR, CDR2 FQNEAQ (reference sequence). V was shortened by 1 base and J by 1 base, with 19 bases between the two germline ends. CDR3 nucleotide sequence: TGTGCCAGCAGCTTAGTCGGGTTCGGCGGCCTGCAGAACACCGGGGAGCTGTTTTTT. Amino acids: CASSLVGFGGLQNTGELFF.

The chain has TRBV2 and TRBJ1-1; possible D gene TRBD1, 5 bases. V lost 8 bases, J lost 0 bases, and 16 bases lay in between. From germline, CDR1 is SNHLY and CDR2 FYNNEI. The CDR3 contains 15 residues. CDR3: CASGTEGSLNTEAFF. CDR3 nucleotide sequence: TGTGCCAGCGGGACTGAGGGGTCCTTGAACACTGAAGCTTTCTTT.

The chain links TRBV13 to TRBJ2-5; 7 bases align to TRBD1. The closer fit of TRBJ2-7 to the DNA end suggests the J call may be wrong. CDR1 PRHDT and CDR2 FYEKMQ come from the germline V gene (reference sequence). The CDR3 sequence is 14 residues long. The CDR3 is CASTGQIFPYEQYF. DNA for the CDR3: TGTGCCAGCACGGGACAGATATTTCCCTACGAGCAGTACTTC.

The V call is TRBV6-6, the J call TRBJ2-2, with D perhaps matching TRBD1 (5 bases). With 5 bases removed from V and 1 base from J, the gap between germline ends came to 8 bases. Germline CDR1 and CDR2: MNHNY and SVGAGI (reference sequence). This CDR3 has 14 residues. CDR3 bases: TGTGCCAGCAGTCTTCAGGGGAACACCGGGGAGCTGTTTTTT. The encoded protein is CASSLQGNTGELFF.

The CDR3 DNA sequence: TGTGCCAGCAGTGCCGAGACAGGGGGTTGGAGCGATACGCAGTATTTT. This encodes CASSAETGGWSDTQYF. The chain uses TRBV28 and TRBJ2-3; 9 bases line up with TRBD1. The germline V gene encodes CDR1 MDHEN and CDR2 SYDVKM. The length of the CDR3 is 16 residues. Trimming cost V 5 bases and J 6 bases; bases outside gene matches: 12.

This chain uses TRBV28 with TRBJ1-2; D gene uncertain. With 11 bases removed from V and 4 bases from J, the gap between germline ends came to 17 bases. The CDR3 consists of 13 residues. Germline V gene sequence: CDR1 MDHEN, CDR2 SYDVKM. The CDR3 loop is CAHSSGTAYGYTF. In DNA form, the CDR3 reads TGTGCCCATTCGTCCGGCACCGCCTATGGCTACACCTTC.

The rearrangement joins TRBV5-1 to TRBJ2-2; TRBD1 might be the D (5 bases). The length of the CDR3 is 14 residues. From germline, CDR1 is SGHRS and CDR2 YFSETQ. V lost 6 bases, J lost 3 bases, and 12 bases lay in between. CDR3 amino acids: CASNRQGDTGELFF. The CDR3 region has the DNA TGCGCCAGCAACCGGCAGGGTGACACCGGGGAGCTGTTTTTT.

The table lists this clone with a few counts. The V gene is TRBV10-1, the J gene TRBJ2-7; no clear D gene. The CDR3 runs to 13 residues. V lost 3 bases and J lost 3, with 9 bases in between. Per germline, CDR1 WNHNN and CDR2 SYGVQD (reference sequence). The CDR3 spells CASSDNLDYEQYF. For the CDR3, the DNA is TGCGCCAGCAGTGATAATTTGGACTACGAGCAGTACTTC.

This chain links TRBV29-1 with TRBJ1-5, with D hard to call. With 4 bases removed from V and 0 bases from J, the gap between germline ends came to 4 bases. Germline V gene lookup returns CDR1 SQVTM and CDR2 ANQGSEA. The CDR3 is 12 amino acids. CDR3 nucleotide sequence: TGCAGCGTTGCCAATAGCAATCAGCCCCAGCATTTT. This sequence encodes CSVANSNQPQHF. Full variable domain (outside the CDR3, taken from reference TRBV29-1 and TRBJ1-5): SAVISQKPSRDICQRGTSLTIQCQVDSQVTMMFWYRQQPGQSLTLIATANQGSEATYESGFVIDKFPISRPNLTFSTLTVSNMSPEDSSIYLCSVANSNQPQHFGDGTRLSIL.

The V gene is TRBV9, the J gene TRBJ1-6; perhaps TRBD1 as D (5 bases). Germline V lookup: CDR1 SGDLS, CDR2 YYNGEE. The CDR3 runs to 16 residues. V was shortened by 0 bases and J by 1 base, with 8 bases between the two germline ends. DNA of the CDR3: TGTGCCAGCAGCGTAGGAGGGGTTTCCTATAATTCACCCCTCCACTTT. It is translated as CASSVGGVSYNSPLHF.

The chain combines TRBV20-1 with TRBJ2-7, with D perhaps TRBD1 or TRBD2 (5 bases each). Per the germline V gene, CDR1 is DFQATT and CDR2 is SNEGSKA (reference sequence). The CDR3 runs to 11 residues. V was trimmed by 6 bases and J by 2 bases, leaving 8 bases between them. In DNA, the CDR3 is TGCAGTGCCAGGGACCCCTACGAGCAGTACTTC. This codes for CSARDPYEQYF.

This clone has more than one count but fewer than ten. The CDR3 nucleotides are TGTGCCAGCAGCGCCTCCCGCTATGGCTACACCTTC. As protein: CASSASRYGYTF. V and J are TRBV11-1 and TRBJ1-2; no firm D call. Germline V gene lookup returns CDR1 SGHAT and CDR2 FQDESV (reference sequence). Trimming stripped 5 bases from V and 4 bases from J, with 8 bases between. The CDR3 runs to 12 residues.

The chain joins TRBV11-2 to TRBJ1-3; D not certain. Germline CDR1 reads SGHAT; CDR2 reads FQNNGV. The CDR3 is 14 residues long. V was pared by 1 base and J by 0 bases, with 4 bases between. This chain's CDR3 is CASSLVDSGNTIYF. The CDR3 nucleotides read TGTGCCAGCAGCTTAGTTGACTCTGGAAACACCATATATTTT.

The chain carries TRBV11-3 and TRBJ1-1; D is unclear. The CDR3 contains 13 residues. The germline V and J ends were trimmed by 2 bases and 1 base, with 5 bases remaining between them. The V gene's germline CDR1 is SGHNT and CDR2 YENEEA. The CDR3 DNA reads TGTGCCAGCAGCTTAATTGAGAACACTGAAGCTTTCTTT. Translated, it gives CASSLIENTEAFF.

This clone was observed a few times. The rearrangement joins TRBV10-1 to TRBJ1-5; 10 bases line up with TRBD1. Germline assignment: CDR1 WNHNN and CDR2 SYGVQD (reference sequence). V lost 7 bases and J lost 4; bases outside the gene matches: 7. The CDR3 spans 15 residues. The CDR3 here is CASTPRTGGNQPQHF. The CDR3 coding sequence is TGCGCCAGCACTCCCAGGACAGGGGGAAATCAGCCCCAGCATTTT.

The chain links TRBV5-6 to TRBJ1-1; D call uncertain. The CDR3 spans 13 residues. Trimming pared 6 bases from V and 1 base from J, leaving 10 bases between. The germline gives CDR1 SGHDT, CDR2 YYEEEE. The CDR3 bases are TGTGCCAGCATCCGCCGTGAGAACACTGAAGCTTTCTTT. Translating it yields CASIRRENTEAFF.

The chain links TRBV2 to TRBJ2-5, with D possibly being TRBD1 (6 bases). In germline, CDR1 is SNHLY, CDR2 FYNNEI. The CDR3 contains 15 residues. The germline V and J ends were trimmed by 4 bases and 1 base, with 13 bases remaining between them. DNA for the CDR3: TGTGCCAGCAGTGGAAACAGGGTGGGCCAAGAGACCCAGTACTTC. As protein: CASSGNRVGQETQYF. The full variable domain, completed using reference TRBV2 and TRBJ2-5, is EPEVTQTPSHQVTQMGQEVILRCVPISNHLYFYWYRQILGQKVEFLVSFYNNEISEKSEIFDDQFSVERPDGSNFTLKIRSTKLEDSAMYFCASSGNRVGQETQYFGPGTRLLVL.

This CDR3 is CASSLLTTGGYGYTF. The CDR3 DNA sequence: TGCGCCAGCAGCTTGTTGACCACCGGAGGGTATGGCTACACCTTC. The chain couples TRBV5-1 to TRBJ1-2; no reliable D call. The V gene lost 1 base and the J gene lost 5 bases, with 15 bases spanning the gap. Germline V gene data show CDR1 as SGHRS and CDR2 as YFSETQ. This CDR3 spans 15 amino acids.

This clone was counted a single time. The rearrangement uses TRBV19 and TRBJ2-7, with D uncertain. The CDR3 totals 13 residues. The V and J ends lost 1 base and 5 bases respectively, with 9 bases between them. CDR1 and CDR2 (germline): LNHDA, SQIVND (reference sequence). The CDR3 protein is CASSIGVRDEQYF. The CDR3 coding sequence is TGTGCCAGTAGTATAGGGGTTCGGGACGAGCAGTACTTC.

The chain uses TRBV10-1 and TRBJ1-4; unclear D gene. CDR1 is WNHNN and CDR2 is SYGVQD in the germline V gene (reference sequence). The V end lost 3 bases, the J end lost 1 base, and 6 bases lay between the germline ends. This CDR3 spans 14 amino acids. In DNA, the CDR3 is TGCGCCAGCAGTGATCCCGGAACTAATGAAAAACTGTTTTTT. It specifies CASSDPGTNEKLFF.

The chain is built from TRBV18 and TRBJ1-2; D is unclear. This CDR3 spans 14 amino acids. CDR1 and CDR2 from the germline V gene are KGHSH and LQKENI. V was clipped by 2 bases and J by 1 base, with 8 bases between them. CDR3 in amino acids: CASSPEPDNYGYTF. The CDR3 bases are TGTGCCAGCTCACCAGAACCCGATAACTATGGCTACACCTTC.

The gene calls are TRBV5-1 and TRBJ2-7; D gene uncertain. V lost 2 bases, J lost 5 bases, and 11 bases lay in between. The length of the CDR3 is 13 residues. Germline CDR1 is SGHRS and CDR2 is YFSETQ. CDR3 sequence (DNA): TGCGCCAGCAGCTTAAGTCAGGAAAACGAGCAGTACTTC. It encodes CASSLSQENEQYF.

This clone was picked up one time. CDR3 sequence: CASSLGTQYGYTF. The CDR3 DNA reads TGCGCCAGCAGCTTGGGGACTCAATATGGCTACACCTTC. The chain combines TRBV5-1 with TRBJ1-2, with D unresolved. The CDR3 spans 13 residues. Germline V gene sequence: CDR1 SGHRS, CDR2 YFSETQ. V lost 0 bases and J 5 bases, leaving 8 bases between the germline ends.

This sequence joins TRBV4-1 and TRBJ2-6; 8 bases map to TRBD1. This CDR3 has 20 amino acids. CDR1 and CDR2 (germline): MGHRA, YSYEKL. J gave up 0 bases and V 0 bases, and 10 bases lay outside the gene matches. The CDR3 nucleotides are TGCGCCAGCAGCCAAGACCAGGGACAGGCGATCAACTCTGGGGCCAACGTCCTGACTTTC. Translated, it gives CASSQDQGQAINSGANVLTF.

The chain has TRBV9 and TRBJ2-7; D call uncertain. The V end was cut by 0 bases, the J end by 5 bases, with 12 bases between. Per germline, CDR1 SGDLS and CDR2 YYNGEE. The CDR3 length is 14 residues. CDR3 nucleotide sequence: TGTGCCAGCAGCGTAGAAGGCCGTGGGGACGAGCAGTACTTC. Translation: CASSVEGRGDEQYF.